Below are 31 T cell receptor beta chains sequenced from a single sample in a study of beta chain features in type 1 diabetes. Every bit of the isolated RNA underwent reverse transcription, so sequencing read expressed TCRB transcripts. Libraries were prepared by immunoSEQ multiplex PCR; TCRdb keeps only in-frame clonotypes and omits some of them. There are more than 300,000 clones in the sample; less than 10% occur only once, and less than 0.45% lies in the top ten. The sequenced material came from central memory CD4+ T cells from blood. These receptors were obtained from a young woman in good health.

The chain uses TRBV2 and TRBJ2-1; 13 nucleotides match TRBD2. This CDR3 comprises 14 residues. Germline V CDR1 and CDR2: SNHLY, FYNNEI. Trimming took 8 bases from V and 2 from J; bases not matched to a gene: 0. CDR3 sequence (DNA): TGTGCCAGCGGACTAGCGGGAGCCTACAATGAGCAGTTCTTC. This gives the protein CASGLAGAYNEQFF.

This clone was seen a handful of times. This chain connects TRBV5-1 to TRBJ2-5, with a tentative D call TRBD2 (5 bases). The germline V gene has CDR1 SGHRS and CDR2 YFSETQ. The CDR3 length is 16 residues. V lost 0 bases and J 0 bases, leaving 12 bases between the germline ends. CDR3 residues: CASSLAAGLYQETQYF. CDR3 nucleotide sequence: TGCGCCAGCAGCTTGGCGGCGGGCTTGTACCAAGAGACCCAGTACTTC.

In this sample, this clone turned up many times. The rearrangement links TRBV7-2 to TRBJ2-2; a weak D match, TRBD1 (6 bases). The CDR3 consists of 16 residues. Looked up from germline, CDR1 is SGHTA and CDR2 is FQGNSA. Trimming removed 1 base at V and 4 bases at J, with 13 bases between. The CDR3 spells CASSLVGTRGTGELFF. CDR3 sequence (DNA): TGTGCCAGCAGCTTAGTAGGGACAAGGGGCACCGGGGAGCTGTTTTTT.

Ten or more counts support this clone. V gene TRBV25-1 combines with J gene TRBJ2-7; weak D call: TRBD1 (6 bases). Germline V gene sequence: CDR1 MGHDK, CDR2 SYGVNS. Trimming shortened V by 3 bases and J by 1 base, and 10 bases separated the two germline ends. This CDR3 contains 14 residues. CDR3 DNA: TGTGCCAGCAGTGATGGGGGCAAGTCCTACGAGCAGTACTTC. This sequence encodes CASSDGGKSYEQYF.

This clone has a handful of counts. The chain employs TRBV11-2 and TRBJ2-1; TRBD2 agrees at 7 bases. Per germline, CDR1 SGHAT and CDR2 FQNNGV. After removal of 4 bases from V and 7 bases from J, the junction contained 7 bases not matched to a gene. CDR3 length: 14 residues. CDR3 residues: CASSSTVGGNEQFF. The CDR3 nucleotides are TGTGCCAGCAGCTCAACAGTGGGAGGGAATGAGCAGTTCTTC.

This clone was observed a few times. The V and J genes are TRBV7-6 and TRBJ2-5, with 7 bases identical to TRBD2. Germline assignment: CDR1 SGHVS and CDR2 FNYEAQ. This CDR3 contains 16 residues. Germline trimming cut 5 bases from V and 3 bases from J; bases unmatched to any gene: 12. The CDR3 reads CASSRGGVPQKETQYF. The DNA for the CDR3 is TGTGCCAGCAGCCGCGGGGGAGTGCCGCAAAAAGAGACCCAGTACTTC.

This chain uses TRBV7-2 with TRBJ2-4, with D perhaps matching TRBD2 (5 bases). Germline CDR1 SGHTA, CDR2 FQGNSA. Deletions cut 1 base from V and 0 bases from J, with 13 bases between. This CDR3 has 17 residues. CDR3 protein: CASSLDPGVRAKNIQYF. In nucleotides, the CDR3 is TGTGCCAGCAGCTTAGACCCCGGGGTTAGAGCCAAAAACATTCAGTACTTC. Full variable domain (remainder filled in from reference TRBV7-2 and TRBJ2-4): GAGVSQSPSNKVTEKGKDVELRCDPISGHTALYWYRQSLGQGLEFLIYFQGNSAPDKSGLPSDRFSAERTGGSVSTLTIQRTQQEDSAVYLCASSLDPGVRAKNIQYFGAGTRLSVL.

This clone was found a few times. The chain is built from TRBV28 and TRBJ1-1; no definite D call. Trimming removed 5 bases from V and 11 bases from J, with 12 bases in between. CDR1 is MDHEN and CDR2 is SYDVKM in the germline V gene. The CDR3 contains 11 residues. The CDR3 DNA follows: TGTGCCAGCAGTCCCCCCCCCGGGGCTTTCTTT. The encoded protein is CASSPPPGAFF.

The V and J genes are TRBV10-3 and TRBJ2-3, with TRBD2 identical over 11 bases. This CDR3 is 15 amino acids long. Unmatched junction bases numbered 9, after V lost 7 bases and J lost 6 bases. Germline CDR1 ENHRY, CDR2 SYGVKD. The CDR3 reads CAITTTSGSGDTQYF. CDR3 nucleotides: TGTGCCATCACCACCACTAGCGGGAGTGGCGATACGCAGTATTTT.

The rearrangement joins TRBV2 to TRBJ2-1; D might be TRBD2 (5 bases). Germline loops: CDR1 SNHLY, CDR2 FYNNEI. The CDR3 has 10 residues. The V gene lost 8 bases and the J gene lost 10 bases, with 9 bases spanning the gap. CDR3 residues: CASGSGEQFF. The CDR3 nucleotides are TGTGCCAGCGGGTCGGGGGAGCAGTTCTTC.

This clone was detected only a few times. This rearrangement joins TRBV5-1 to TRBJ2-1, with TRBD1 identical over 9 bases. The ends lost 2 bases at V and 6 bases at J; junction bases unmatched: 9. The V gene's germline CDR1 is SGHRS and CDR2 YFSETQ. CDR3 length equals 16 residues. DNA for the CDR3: TGCGCCAGCAGCTTTTGGGGACAGGGAATCGGCAATGAGCAGTTCTTC. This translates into CASSFWGQGIGNEQFF. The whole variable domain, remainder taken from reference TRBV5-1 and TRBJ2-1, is KAGVTQTPRYLIKTRGQQVTLSCSPISGHRSVSWYQQTPGQGLQFLFEYFSETQRNKGNFPGRFSGRQFSNSRSEMNVSTLELGDSALYLCASSFWGQGIGNEQFFGPGTRLTVL.

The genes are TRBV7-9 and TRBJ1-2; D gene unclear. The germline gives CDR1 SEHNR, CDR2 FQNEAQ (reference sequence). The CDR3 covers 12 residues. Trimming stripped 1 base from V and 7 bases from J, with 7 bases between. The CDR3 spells CASSLDVAGYTF. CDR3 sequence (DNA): TGTGCCAGCAGCTTAGACGTCGCTGGCTACACCTTC.

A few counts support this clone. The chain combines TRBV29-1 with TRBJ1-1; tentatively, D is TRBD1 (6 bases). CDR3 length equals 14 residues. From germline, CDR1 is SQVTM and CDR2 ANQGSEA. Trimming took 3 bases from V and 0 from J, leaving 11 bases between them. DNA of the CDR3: TGCAGCGTTGAGCAGGGGCGGATGAACACTGAAGCTTTCTTT. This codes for CSVEQGRMNTEAFF.

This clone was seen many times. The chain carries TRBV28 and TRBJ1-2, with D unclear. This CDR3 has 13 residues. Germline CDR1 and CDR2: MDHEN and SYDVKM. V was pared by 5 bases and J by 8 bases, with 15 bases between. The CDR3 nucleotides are TGTGCCAGCAGTCTTAGAGGACCGCGGGGCTACACCTTC. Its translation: CASSLRGPRGYTF.

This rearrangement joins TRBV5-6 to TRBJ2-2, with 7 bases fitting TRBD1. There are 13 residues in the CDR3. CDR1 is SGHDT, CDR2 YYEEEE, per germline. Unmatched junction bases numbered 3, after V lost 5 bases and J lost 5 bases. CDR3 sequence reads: CASSHRGTGELFF. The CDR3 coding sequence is TGTGCCAGCAGTCACAGGGGTACCGGGGAGCTGTTTTTT.

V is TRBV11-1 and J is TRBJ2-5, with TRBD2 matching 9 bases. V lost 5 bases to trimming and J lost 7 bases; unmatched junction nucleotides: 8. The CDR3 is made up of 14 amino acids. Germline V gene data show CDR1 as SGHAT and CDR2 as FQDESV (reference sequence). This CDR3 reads CASSPGTSSGTQYF. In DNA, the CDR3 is TGTGCCAGCAGCCCAGGGACTAGCTCTGGGACCCAGTACTTC.

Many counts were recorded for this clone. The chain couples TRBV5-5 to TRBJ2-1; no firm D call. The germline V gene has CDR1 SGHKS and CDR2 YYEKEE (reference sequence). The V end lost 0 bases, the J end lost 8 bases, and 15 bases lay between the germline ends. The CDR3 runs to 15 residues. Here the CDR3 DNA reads TGTGCCAGCAGCTTGGGGTCTTTCTTGACCTATGAGCAGTTCTTC. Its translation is CASSLGSFLTYEQFF.

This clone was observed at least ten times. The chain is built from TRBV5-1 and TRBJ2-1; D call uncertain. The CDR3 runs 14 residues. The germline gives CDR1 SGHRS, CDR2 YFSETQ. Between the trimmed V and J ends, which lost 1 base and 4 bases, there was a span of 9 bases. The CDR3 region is CASSLNVGYNEQFF. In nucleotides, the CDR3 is TGCGCCAGCAGCTTGAACGTAGGGTACAATGAGCAGTTCTTC.

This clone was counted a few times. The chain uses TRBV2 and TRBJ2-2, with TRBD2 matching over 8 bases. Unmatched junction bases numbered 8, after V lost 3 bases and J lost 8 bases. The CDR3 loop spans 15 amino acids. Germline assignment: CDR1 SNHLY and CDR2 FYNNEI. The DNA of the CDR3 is TGTGCCAGCAGTGACCCGGGACTAGGGGTTGGGGAGCTGTTTTTT. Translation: CASSDPGLGVGELFF.

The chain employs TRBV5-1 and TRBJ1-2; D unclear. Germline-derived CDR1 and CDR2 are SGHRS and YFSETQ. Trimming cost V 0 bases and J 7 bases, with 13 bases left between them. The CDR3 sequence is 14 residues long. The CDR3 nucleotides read TGCGCCAGCAGCTTGGGGAGGTCAAGTGGTGGCTACACCTTC. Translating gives CASSLGRSSGGYTF.

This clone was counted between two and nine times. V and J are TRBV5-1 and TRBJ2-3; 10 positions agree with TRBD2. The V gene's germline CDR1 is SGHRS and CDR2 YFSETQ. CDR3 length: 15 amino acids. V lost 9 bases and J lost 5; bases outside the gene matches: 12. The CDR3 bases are TGCGCCACCTCCCAGCTAGCGGGAGTTGGAGATACGCAGTATTTT. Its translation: CATSQLAGVGDTQYF.

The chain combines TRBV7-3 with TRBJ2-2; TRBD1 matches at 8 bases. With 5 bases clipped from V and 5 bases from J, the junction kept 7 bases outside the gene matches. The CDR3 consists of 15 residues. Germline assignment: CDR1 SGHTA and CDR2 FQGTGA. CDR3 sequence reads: CASSLAGTGTGELFF. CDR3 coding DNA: TGTGCCAGCAGCCTCGCCGGGACAGGAACCGGGGAGCTGTTTTTT. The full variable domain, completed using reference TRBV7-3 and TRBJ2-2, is GAGVSQTPSNKVTEKGKYVELRCDPISGHTALYWYRQSLGQGPEFLIYFQGTGAADDSGLPNDRFFAVRPEGSVSTLKIQRTERGDSAVYLCASSLAGTGTGELFFGEGSRLTVL.

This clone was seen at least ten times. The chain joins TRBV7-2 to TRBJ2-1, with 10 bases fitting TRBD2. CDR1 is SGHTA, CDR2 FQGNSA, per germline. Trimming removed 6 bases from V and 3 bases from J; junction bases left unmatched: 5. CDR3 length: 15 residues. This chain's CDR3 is CASSFTSGNYNEQFF. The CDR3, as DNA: TGTGCCAGCAGTTTCACTAGCGGGAACTACAATGAGCAGTTCTTC. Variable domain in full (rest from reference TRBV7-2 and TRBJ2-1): GAGVSQSPSNKVTEKGKDVELRCDPISGHTALYWYRQSLGQGLEFLIYFQGNSAPDKSGLPSDRFSAERTGGSVSTLTIQRTQQEDSAVYLCASSFTSGNYNEQFFGPGTRLTVL.

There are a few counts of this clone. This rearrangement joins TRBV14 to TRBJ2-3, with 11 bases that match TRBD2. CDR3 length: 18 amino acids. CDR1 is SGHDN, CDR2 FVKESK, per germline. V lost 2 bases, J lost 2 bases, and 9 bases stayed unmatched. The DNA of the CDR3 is TGTGCCAGCAGCCAACGACCTCTAGCGGGAGGCTTCACAGATACGCAGTATTTT. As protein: CASSQRPLAGGFTDTQYF.

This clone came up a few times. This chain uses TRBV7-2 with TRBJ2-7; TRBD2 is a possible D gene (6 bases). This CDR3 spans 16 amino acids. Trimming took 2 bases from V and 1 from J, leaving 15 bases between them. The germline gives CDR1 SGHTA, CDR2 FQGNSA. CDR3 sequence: CASSLQSVAGSYEQYF. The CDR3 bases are TGTGCCAGCAGCTTACAGTCCGTGGCGGGGTCCTACGAGCAGTACTTC.

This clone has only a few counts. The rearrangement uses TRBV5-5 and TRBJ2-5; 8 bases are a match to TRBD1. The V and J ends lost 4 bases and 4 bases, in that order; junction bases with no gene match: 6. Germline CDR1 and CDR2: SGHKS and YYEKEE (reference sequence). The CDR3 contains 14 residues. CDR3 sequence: CASSADRGGETQYF. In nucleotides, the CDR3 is TGTGCCAGCAGCGCCGACAGGGGAGGAGAGACCCAGTACTTC.

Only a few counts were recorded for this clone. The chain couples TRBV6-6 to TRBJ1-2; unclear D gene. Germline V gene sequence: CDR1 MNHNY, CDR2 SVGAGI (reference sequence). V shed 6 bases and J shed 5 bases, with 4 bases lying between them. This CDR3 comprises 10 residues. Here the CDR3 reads CASRLYGYTF. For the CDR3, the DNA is TGTGCCAGCAGACTTTATGGCTACACCTTC.

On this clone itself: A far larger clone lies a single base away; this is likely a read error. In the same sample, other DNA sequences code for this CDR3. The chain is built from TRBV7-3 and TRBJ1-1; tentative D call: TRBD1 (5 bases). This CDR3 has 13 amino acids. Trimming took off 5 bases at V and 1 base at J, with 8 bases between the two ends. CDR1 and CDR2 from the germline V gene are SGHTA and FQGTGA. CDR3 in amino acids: CASSRDRNTEAFF. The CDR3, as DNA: TGTGCCAGCAGCCGTGACAGGAACACTGAAGCTTTCTTT.

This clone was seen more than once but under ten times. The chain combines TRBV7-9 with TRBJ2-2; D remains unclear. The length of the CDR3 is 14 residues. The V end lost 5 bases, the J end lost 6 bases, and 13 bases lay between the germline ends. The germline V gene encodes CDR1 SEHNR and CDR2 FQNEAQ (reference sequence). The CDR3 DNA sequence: TGTGCCAGCAGCCCAAGAGGCGGTTCCGGGGAGCTGTTTTTT. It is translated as CASSPRGGSGELFF.

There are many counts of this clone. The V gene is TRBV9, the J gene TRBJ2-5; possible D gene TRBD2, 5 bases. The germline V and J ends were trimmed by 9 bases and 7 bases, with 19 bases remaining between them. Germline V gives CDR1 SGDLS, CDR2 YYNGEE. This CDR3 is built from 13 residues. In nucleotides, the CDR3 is TGTGCCATGCGCAGTCTGTGGAGGTGGACCCAGTACTTC. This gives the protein CAMRSLWRWTQYF.

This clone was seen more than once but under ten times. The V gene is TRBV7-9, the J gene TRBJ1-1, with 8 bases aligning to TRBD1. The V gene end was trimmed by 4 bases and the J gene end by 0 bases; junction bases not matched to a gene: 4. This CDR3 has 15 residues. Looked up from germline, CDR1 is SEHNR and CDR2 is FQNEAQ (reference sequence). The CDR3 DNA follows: TGTGCCAGCAGCTCAGGGGGCTACATGAACACTGAAGCTTTCTTT. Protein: CASSSGGYMNTEAFF.